Shown below are 31 T cell receptor beta chains from a single sample sequenced in a study of shared clonotypes between healthy human individuals. This table comes from immunoSEQ multiplex PCR, and its TCRdb copy is limited to in-frame clones, with some not included. The sample has 450,000 or so clones, roughly three quarters seen once. What was sequenced was PBMCs. The receptors stem from a woman aged 40 to 50 in good health. Some clones in this sample may be carry-over from other donors' samples.

This clone was seen at least ten times. The same CDR3 also results from other DNA sequences found in this sample. This chain joins TRBV6-6 and TRBJ2-7; 10 bases match TRBD2. V lost 5 bases, J lost 6 bases, and 10 bases stayed unmatched. Germline CDR1 reads MNHNY; CDR2 reads SVGAGI (reference sequence). The CDR3 is made up of 15 amino acids. The CDR3 is CASSQAGGLIGEQYF. Here the CDR3 DNA reads TGTGCCAGCAGTCAAGCGGGAGGGCTGATCGGCGAGCAGTACTTC.

V and J are TRBV7-3 and TRBJ2-1; a weak D match, TRBD2 (5 bases). The V gene's germline CDR1 is SGHTA and CDR2 FQGTGA. The V gene lost 2 bases and the J gene lost 7 bases, with 9 bases spanning the gap. The length of the CDR3 is 13 residues. CDR3 region: CASSLGPGNEQFF. In DNA, the CDR3 is TGTGCCAGCAGCTTAGGCCCGGGGAATGAGCAGTTCTTC.

This clone has just a few counts. A far larger clone lies a single base away; this is likely a read error. The sample carries other DNA sequences with the same CDR3. V and J are TRBV25-1 and TRBJ2-7, with 12 bases aligning to TRBD1. The CDR3 spans 15 residues. CDR1 is MGHDK, CDR2 SYGVNS, per germline. CDR3 in amino acids: CASSEFGTGGYEQYF. The CDR3 bases are TGTGCCAGCAGTGAGTTCGGGACAGGGGGCTACGAACAGTACTTC.

The chain is built from TRBV5-1 and TRBJ1-1; D unresolved. The germline V gene has CDR1 SGHRS and CDR2 YFSETQ. The CDR3 extends over 14 amino acids. Between the trimmed V and J ends, which lost 0 bases and 3 bases, there was a span of 9 bases. In nucleotides, the CDR3 is TGCGCCAGCAGCTTGGGTAGGGTGGACACTGAAGCTTTCTTT. Amino acid sequence: CASSLGRVDTEAFF. Full variable domain (missing parts from reference TRBV5-1 and TRBJ1-1): KAGVTQTPRYLIKTRGQQVTLSCSPISGHRSVSWYQQTPGQGLQFLFEYFSETQRNKGNFPGRFSGRQFSNSRSEMNVSTLELGDSALYLCASSLGRVDTEAFFGQGTRLTVV.

A few counts support this clone. V and J are TRBV30 and TRBJ2-7, with D possibly matching TRBD2 (5 bases). CDR1 is GTSNPN and CDR2 is SVGIG in the germline V gene (reference sequence). The germline V and J ends were trimmed by 5 bases and 5 bases, with 19 bases remaining between them. This CDR3 contains 14 residues. The CDR3 DNA is TGTGCCTGGGGGCCCGGACTCCCCTTCGACGAGCAGTACTTC. It encodes CAWGPGLPFDEQYF. Supplemented by reference TRBV30 and TRBJ2-7, the full variable domain reads SQTIHQWPATLVQPVGSPLSLECTVEGTSNPNLYWYRQAAGRGLQLLFYSVGIGQISSEVPQNLSASRPQDRQFILSSKKLLLSDSGFYLCAWGPGLPFDEQYFGPGTRLTVT.

The chain uses TRBV5-5 and TRBJ2-7; 10 bases are shared with TRBD2. The CDR3 totals 15 residues. Germline V gives CDR1 SGHKS, CDR2 YYEKEE (reference sequence). Trimming took 2 bases from V and 2 from J; bases not matched to a gene: 4. Here the CDR3 reads CASSFTAGGPYEQYF. The CDR3 nucleotides are TGTGCCAGCAGCTTTACAGCGGGAGGGCCCTACGAGCAGTACTTC.

This chain uses TRBV5-1 with TRBJ1-1, with 10 positions matching TRBD1. The CDR3 covers 14 residues. The V segment lost 7 bases and the J segment 5 bases; nucleotides outside the gene matches: 8. Germline CDR1 reads SGHRS; CDR2 reads YFSETQ. Here the CDR3 reads CASGEGQGITEAFF. As DNA, the CDR3 is TGCGCCAGCGGAGAGGGACAGGGGATAACTGAAGCTTTCTTT. The full variable domain, with the rest looked up from reference TRBV5-1 and TRBJ1-1, is KAGVTQTPRYLIKTRGQQVTLSCSPISGHRSVSWYQQTPGQGLQFLFEYFSETQRNKGNFPGRFSGRQFSNSRSEMNVSTLELGDSALYLCASGEGQGITEAFFGQGTRLTVV.

The V gene is TRBV27, the J gene TRBJ2-3; the D gene is possibly TRBD2 (5 bases). Trimming pared 5 bases from V and 7 bases from J, leaving 13 bases between. Germline V gives CDR1 MNHEY, CDR2 SMNVEV (reference sequence). The CDR3 covers 13 residues. CDR3 residues: CASSPPPGYTQYF. The DNA of the CDR3 is TGTGCCAGCAGTCCCCCCCCGGGGTATACGCAGTATTTT.

This clone came up once. The V gene is TRBV2, the J gene TRBJ2-2; D is perhaps TRBD2 (6 bases). CDR3 length: 14 residues. Per the germline V gene, CDR1 is SNHLY and CDR2 is FYNNEI. Trimming shortened V by 6 bases and J by 2 bases, and 10 bases separated the two germline ends. The CDR3 DNA follows: TGTGCCAGCAGGAGGGACTTTAACACCGGGGAGCTGTTTTTT. This encodes CASRRDFNTGELFF.

The chain uses TRBV28 and TRBJ2-5, with TRBD2 matching over 12 bases. The CDR3 is 16 amino acids. V lost 5 bases to trimming and J lost 2 bases; unmatched junction nucleotides: 6. The germline V gene encodes CDR1 MDHEN and CDR2 SYDVKM. The CDR3 coding sequence is TGTGCCAGCAGTCCCCAAGGGACTAGCGGGCAAGAGACCCAGTACTTC. It specifies CASSPQGTSGQETQYF.

The CDR3 DNA sequence: TGTGCCAGCAGCCCGACTAACCGTATGGGAGCCTCCTACGAGCAGTACTTC. Translation: CASSPTNRMGASYEQYF. This chain connects TRBV7-9 to TRBJ2-7, with a possible D match to TRBD2 (5 bases). The CDR3 spans 17 residues. Germline V gives CDR1 SEHNR, CDR2 FQNEAQ (reference sequence). V was clipped by 5 bases and J by 0 bases, with 20 bases between them.

The chain links TRBV19 to TRBJ1-1; D is possibly TRBD1 (5 bases). Germline CDR1 LNHDA, CDR2 SQIVND (reference sequence). With 5 bases removed from V and 10 bases from J, the gap between germline ends came to 14 bases. This CDR3 has 12 residues. The CDR3 here is CASSRGTEGAFF. CDR3 sequence (DNA): TGTGCCAGTAGTCGGGGGACTGAGGGAGCTTTCTTT.

The V and J genes are TRBV11-2 and TRBJ2-7; 10 nucleotides match TRBD1. The germline gives CDR1 SGHAT, CDR2 FQNNGV. V was pared by 7 bases and J by 7 bases, with 10 bases of the junction left unmatched. This CDR3 is built from 14 residues. The CDR3 region has the DNA TGTGCCAGCATCCCCGGGACAGGGGTGGGGGAGCAGTACTTC. Residues: CASIPGTGVGEQYF.

The V call is TRBV4-2, the J call TRBJ2-2; D not resolved. V shed 3 bases and J shed 8 bases, with 10 bases lying between them. Germline CDR1 reads LGHNA; CDR2 reads YNFKEQ. This CDR3 spans 13 amino acids. The CDR3 bases are TGTGCCAGCAGCCACGCGCCGGTGGGGGAGCTGTTTTTT. It yields the protein CASSHAPVGELFF.

This clone occurred once. V gene TRBV28 combines with J gene TRBJ1-3, with a weak D call TRBD1 (6 bases). The germline V gene has CDR1 MDHEN and CDR2 SYDVKM. Trimming pared 2 bases from V and 0 bases from J, leaving 11 bases between. The CDR3 has 16 residues. CDR3 DNA: TGTGCCAGCAGTTTAAACAGGGTTAGCTCTGGAAACACCATATATTTT. As protein: CASSLNRVSSGNTIYF.

The J gene is TRBJ2-2, the V gene TRBV7-9; no firm D call. V shed 6 bases and J shed 8 bases, with 10 bases lying between them. Germline lookup yields CDR1 SEHNR and CDR2 FQNEAQ (reference sequence). The CDR3 totals 12 residues. DNA for the CDR3: TGTGCCAGCAGATCCCACAAGGGGGAGCTGTTTTTT. As protein: CASRSHKGELFF.

The V gene is TRBV11-2, the J gene TRBJ2-5; no definite D call. V was trimmed by 6 bases and J by 2 bases, leaving 19 bases between them. Germline-derived CDR1 and CDR2 are SGHAT and FQNNGV. The CDR3 extends over 16 amino acids. CDR3 nucleotides: TGTGCCAGCAGTCGAAGGTTAGGTTTACAACAAGAGACCCAGTACTTC. This encodes CASSRRLGLQQETQYF.

On this clone: A far larger clone is one nucleotide away, so this likely arose from a read error. The V call is TRBV30, the J call TRBJ1-5; no clear D. This CDR3 is built from 13 residues. Trimming pared 5 bases from V and 2 bases from J, leaving 10 bases between. Germline V gives CDR1 GTSNPN, CDR2 SVGIG (reference sequence). The CDR3 is CAWGSGGNQPQHF. The CDR3 DNA reads TGTGCCTGGGGCAGCGGTGGCAATCAGCCCCAGCATTTT.

This clone was counted once. The V and J genes are TRBV19 and TRBJ1-2; D is ambiguous. In germline, CDR1 is LNHDA, CDR2 SQIVND (reference sequence). V shed 4 bases and J shed 8 bases, with 14 bases lying between them. The CDR3 is 13 amino acids. As DNA, the CDR3 is TGTGCCAGTAGTACCTACACCGCCGGGGGCTACACCTTC. Protein product: CASSTYTAGGYTF.

This chain links TRBV27 with TRBJ1-5, with 8 bases aligning to TRBD1. With V trimmed by 5 bases and J by 2 bases, 2 bases remained unmatched. This CDR3 is built from 14 residues. Germline values: CDR1 MNHEY, CDR2 SMNVEV (reference sequence). DNA for the CDR3: TGTGCCAGCAGTATGGACAGGGGCAATCAGCCCCAGCATTTT. It specifies CASSMDRGNQPQHF.

The J gene is TRBJ2-5, the V gene TRBV6-6, with D perhaps matching TRBD2 (6 bases). Germline loops: CDR1 MNHNY, CDR2 SVGAGI (reference sequence). Trimming removed 2 bases from V and 6 bases from J, with 13 bases in between. This CDR3 is 14 amino acids long. CDR3 in amino acids: CASSYGGGWKTQYF. CDR3 DNA sequence: TGTGCCAGCAGTTACGGTGGGGGGTGGAAGACCCAGTACTTC.

This rearrangement joins TRBV14 to TRBJ2-3, with TRBD2 matching over 13 bases. Trimming cost V 4 bases and J 3 bases; bases outside gene matches: 1. Germline loops: CDR1 SGHDN, CDR2 FVKESK. The CDR3 has 15 residues. Written as DNA, the CDR3 is TGTGCCAGCAGCCCGGGACTAGCGGGAACAGATACGCAGTATTTT. This sequence encodes CASSPGLAGTDTQYF.

The rearrangement uses TRBV7-8 and TRBJ2-1; 7 bases match TRBD1. Germline V CDR1 and CDR2: SGHVS, FQNEAQ. The CDR3 consists of 16 residues. V lost 6 bases and J lost 3; bases outside the gene matches: 11. The CDR3 region has the DNA TGTGCCAGCAGTAAAACAGGGGCGTCCTACTACAATGAGCAGTTCTTC. Its protein product is CASSKTGASYYNEQFF.

The rearrangement uses TRBV5-4 and TRBJ2-5; D remains unclear. V gave up 0 bases and J gave up 0 bases, with 6 bases separating them. The CDR3 has 14 amino acids. The germline gives CDR1 SGHNT, CDR2 YYREEE (reference sequence). CDR3 in DNA: TGTGCCAGCAGCTTGGTTCTCGACCAAGAGACCCAGTACTTC. Translation gives CASSLVLDQETQYF.

The sample holds a few counts of this clone. The V gene is TRBV11-2, the J gene TRBJ2-5, with D maybe TRBD2 (5 bases). The CDR3 consists of 16 residues. V dropped 0 bases and J dropped 2 bases, with 13 bases sitting between them. The germline gives CDR1 SGHAT, CDR2 FQNNGV. The CDR3 is CASSLEFLPGQETQYF. The CDR3 DNA reads TGTGCCAGCAGCTTAGAATTTCTGCCGGGACAAGAGACCCAGTACTTC.

CDR3 loop: CASSRHAPGQGYNEQFF. The DNA for the CDR3 is TGTGCCAGCTCGCGACACGCACCGGGACAGGGGTACAATGAGCAGTTCTTC. V gene TRBV18 combines with J gene TRBJ2-1; TRBD1 matches at 10 bases. The junction had 12 bases not matched to a gene; V was cut back by 6 bases and J by 4 bases. Germline V gene sequence: CDR1 KGHSH, CDR2 LQKENI. CDR3 length: 17 residues.

The chain joins TRBV2 to TRBJ2-3, with 11 bases identical to TRBD2. J gave up 4 bases and V 7 bases, and 4 bases lay outside the gene matches. Germline V CDR1 and CDR2: SNHLY, FYNNEI. This CDR3 has 14 amino acids. The DNA of the CDR3 is TGTGCCAGCAAGCTAGCGGGAGGAGCAGATACGCAGTATTTT. This sequence encodes CASKLAGGADTQYF. The entire variable domain, with the rest obtained from reference TRBV2 and TRBJ2-3, is as follows: EPEVTQTPSHQVTQMGQEVILRCVPISNHLYFYWYRQILGQKVEFLVSFYNNEISEKSEIFDDQFSVERPDGSNFTLKIRSTKLEDSAMYFCASKLAGGADTQYFGPGTRLTVL.

This clone was seen more than once but under ten times. The chain employs TRBV7-9 and TRBJ1-1; 7 bases fit TRBD1. V lost 5 bases and J lost 7; bases outside the gene matches: 7. Germline V gene data show CDR1 as SEHNR and CDR2 as FQNEAQ (reference sequence). The CDR3 contains 13 residues. The DNA of the CDR3 is TGTGCCAGCAGCACCCGACAGGGCGTTGAAGCTTTCTTT. Protein product: CASSTRQGVEAFF.

A note on this clone: A far bigger clonotype differs at one base, so this is likely a read error. The chain is built from TRBV2 and TRBJ1-1; no clear D. The ends were cut back, 1 base at V and 11 bases at J, with 14 bases in the middle. This CDR3 has 13 residues. Germline CDR1 is SNHLY and CDR2 is FYNNEI. The CDR3 sequence is CASSEGTGELAFF. The CDR3 DNA reads TGTGCCAGCAGTGAAGGGACTGGAGAGTTGGCTTTCTTT.

The rearrangement joins TRBV7-3 to TRBJ1-5; D ambiguous. V was shortened by 4 bases and J by 6 bases, with 10 bases between the two germline ends. The CDR3 consists of 13 residues. The germline V gene encodes CDR1 SGHTA and CDR2 FQGTGA. Here the CDR3 DNA reads TGTGCCAGCAGCTCCGGCTTAGGTCAGCCCCAGCATTTT. Residues: CASSSGLGQPQHF.

The chain joins TRBV28 to TRBJ1-3; D not certain. The CDR3 covers 15 residues. V was trimmed by 7 bases and J by 10 bases, leaving 23 bases between them. The germline CDR1 and CDR2 sequences are MDHEN and SYDVKM. CDR3 region: CASTPAGSGDRTIYF. The CDR3 coding sequence is TGTGCCAGCACCCCAGCGGGCTCTGGAGATCGGACCATATATTTT.